This paragraph reports one TCR beta chain. Profiling relied on immunoSEQ multiplex PCR, and the TCRdb table lists in-frame clones only, not all of them. Found here are 97,000 or so clones, approximately 82% of them singletons; the top ten hold roughly 11%. V lost 9 bases and J 3 bases, leaving 11 bases between the germline ends. Germline CDR1 reads MNHEY; CDR2 reads SVGAGI. The CDR3 covers 12 residues. The sample belongs to a study of blood T cell repertoires in COVID-19. Study at large: There were acute and convalescent COVID-19 samples, and they came from the United States, Italy and Spain.

This chain joins TRBV6-5 and TRBJ1-2; no reliable D call. Specimen: peripheral blood. The TCR sequence derives from a man between 70 and 80 years old with active or convalescent COVID-19. CDR3 protein: CASSTDYYGYTF. The DNA for the CDR3 is TGTGCCAGTTCGACGGACTACTATGGCTACACCTTC.